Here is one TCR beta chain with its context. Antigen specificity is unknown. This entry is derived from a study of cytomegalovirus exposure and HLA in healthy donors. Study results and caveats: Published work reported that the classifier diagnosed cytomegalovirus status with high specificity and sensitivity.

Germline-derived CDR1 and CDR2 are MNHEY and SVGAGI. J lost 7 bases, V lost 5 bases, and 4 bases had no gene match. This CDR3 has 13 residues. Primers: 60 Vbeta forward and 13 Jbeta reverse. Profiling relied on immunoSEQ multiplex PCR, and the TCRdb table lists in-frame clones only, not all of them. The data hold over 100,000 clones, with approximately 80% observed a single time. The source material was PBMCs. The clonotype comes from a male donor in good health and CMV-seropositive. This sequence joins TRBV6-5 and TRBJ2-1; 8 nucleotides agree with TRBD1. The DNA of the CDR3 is TGTGCCAGCAGTGAAAACAGGGGGAATGAGCAGTTCTTC. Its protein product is CASSENRGNEQFF.